This T cell receptor beta chain was retrieved from a study of blood T cell repertoires in COVID-19. In the study overall: There were acute and convalescent COVID-19 samples, and they came from the United States, Italy and Spain.

Clones were read by immunoSEQ multiplex PCR, and TCRdb kept only the in-frame ones, dropping some. The table lists 90,000 to 130,000 clones, 88% of them singletons, with about 2.2% in the top ten. The CDR3 loop spans 14 amino acids. The J segment lost 4 bases and the V segment lost 9 bases, leaving 7 bases of the junction unmatched. Germline CDR1 reads MNHEY; CDR2 reads SVGAGI. This sequence was found in a human donor in a cohort sampled during active COVID-19. What was sequenced was peripheral blood. The chain carries TRBV6-5 and TRBJ2-1; TRBD2 aligns across 9 bases. This CDR3 reads CASGGAGGYNEQFF. The CDR3 DNA reads TGTGCCAGTGGAGGGGCGGGAGGGTACAATGAGCAGTTCTTC.